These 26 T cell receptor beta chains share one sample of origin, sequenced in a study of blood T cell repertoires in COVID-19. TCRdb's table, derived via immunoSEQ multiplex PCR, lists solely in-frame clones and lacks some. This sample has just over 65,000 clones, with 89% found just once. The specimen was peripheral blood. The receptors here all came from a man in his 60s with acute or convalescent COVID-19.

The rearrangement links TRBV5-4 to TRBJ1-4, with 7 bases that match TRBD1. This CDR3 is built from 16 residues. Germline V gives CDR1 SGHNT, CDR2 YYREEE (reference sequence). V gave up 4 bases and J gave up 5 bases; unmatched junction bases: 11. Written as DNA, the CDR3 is TGTGCCAGCAGCGGCGGGACAGCTTTGGAAAATGAAAAACTGTTTTTT. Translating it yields CASSGGTALENEKLFF.

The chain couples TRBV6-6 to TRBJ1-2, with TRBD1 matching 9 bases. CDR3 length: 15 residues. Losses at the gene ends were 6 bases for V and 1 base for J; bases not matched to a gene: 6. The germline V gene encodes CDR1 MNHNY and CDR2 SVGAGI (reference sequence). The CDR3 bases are TGTGCCAGCAGATCCACAGGGGGCTATAACTATGGCTACACCTTC. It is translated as CASRSTGGYNYGYTF.

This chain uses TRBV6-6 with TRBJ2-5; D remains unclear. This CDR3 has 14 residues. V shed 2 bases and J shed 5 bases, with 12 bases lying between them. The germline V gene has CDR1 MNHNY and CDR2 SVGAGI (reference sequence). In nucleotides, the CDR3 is TGTGCCAGCAGTTACGTCGACTTCGGGGAGACCCAGTACTTC. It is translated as CASSYVDFGETQYF.

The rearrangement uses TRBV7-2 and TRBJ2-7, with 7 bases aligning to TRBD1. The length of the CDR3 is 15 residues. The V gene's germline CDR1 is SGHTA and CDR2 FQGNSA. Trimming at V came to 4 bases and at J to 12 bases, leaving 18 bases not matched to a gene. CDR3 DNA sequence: TGTGCCAGCAGCTCACCCCGCCCACAGGGGACCGTTCGGTACTTC. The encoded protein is CASSSPRPQGTVRYF. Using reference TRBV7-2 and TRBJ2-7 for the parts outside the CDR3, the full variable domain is GAGVSQSPSNKVTEKGKDVELRCDPISGHTALYWYRQSLGQGLEFLIYFQGNSAPDKSGLPSDRFSAERTGGSVSTLTIQRTQQEDSAVYLCASSSPRPQGTVRYFGPGTRLTVT.

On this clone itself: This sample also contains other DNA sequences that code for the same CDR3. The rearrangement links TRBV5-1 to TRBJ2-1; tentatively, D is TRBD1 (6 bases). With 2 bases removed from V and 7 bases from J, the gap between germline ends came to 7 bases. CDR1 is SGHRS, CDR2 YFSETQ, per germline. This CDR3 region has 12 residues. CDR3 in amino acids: CASSLQGNEQFF. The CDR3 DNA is TGCGCCAGCAGCTTACAGGGTAATGAGCAGTTCTTC.

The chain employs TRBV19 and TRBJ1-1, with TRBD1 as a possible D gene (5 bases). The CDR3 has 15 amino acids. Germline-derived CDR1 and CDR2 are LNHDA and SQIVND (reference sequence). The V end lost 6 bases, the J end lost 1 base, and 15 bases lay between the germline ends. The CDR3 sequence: CASRRADSSNTEAFF. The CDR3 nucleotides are TGTGCCAGTAGAAGGGCTGACAGTTCGAACACTGAAGCTTTCTTT.

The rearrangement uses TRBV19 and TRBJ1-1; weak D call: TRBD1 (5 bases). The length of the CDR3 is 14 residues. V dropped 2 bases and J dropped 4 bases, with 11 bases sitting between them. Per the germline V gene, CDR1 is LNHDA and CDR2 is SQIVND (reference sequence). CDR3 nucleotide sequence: TGTGCCAGTAGTATAAGGGGAAAAATCACTGAAGCTTTCTTT. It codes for CASSIRGKITEAFF.

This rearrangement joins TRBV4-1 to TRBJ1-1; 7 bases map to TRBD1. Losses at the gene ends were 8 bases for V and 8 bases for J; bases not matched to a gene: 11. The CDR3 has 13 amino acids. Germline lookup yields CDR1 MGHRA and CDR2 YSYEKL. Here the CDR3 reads CASQGGGAREAFF. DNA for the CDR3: TGCGCCAGCCAAGGAGGGGGCGCGAGGGAAGCTTTCTTT.

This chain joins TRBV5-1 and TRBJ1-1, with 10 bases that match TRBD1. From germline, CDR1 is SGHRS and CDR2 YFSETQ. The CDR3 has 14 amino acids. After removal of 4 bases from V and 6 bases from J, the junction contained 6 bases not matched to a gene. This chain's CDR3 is CASSVDGQGAEAFF. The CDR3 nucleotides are TGCGCCAGCAGCGTAGATGGACAGGGGGCTGAAGCTTTCTTT.

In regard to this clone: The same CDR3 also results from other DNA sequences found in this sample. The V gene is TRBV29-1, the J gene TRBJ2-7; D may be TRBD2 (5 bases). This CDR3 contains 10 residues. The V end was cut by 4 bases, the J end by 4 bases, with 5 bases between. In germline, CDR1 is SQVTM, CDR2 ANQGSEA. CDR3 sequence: CSVGLYEQYF. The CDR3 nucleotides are TGCAGCGTTGGACTATACGAGCAGTACTTC.

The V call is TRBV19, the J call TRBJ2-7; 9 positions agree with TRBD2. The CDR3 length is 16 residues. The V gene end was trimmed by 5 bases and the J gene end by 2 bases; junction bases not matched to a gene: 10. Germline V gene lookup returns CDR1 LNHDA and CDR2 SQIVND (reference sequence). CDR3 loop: CASSVVSGGRPYEQYF. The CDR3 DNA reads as TGTGCCAGTAGTGTAGTTAGCGGGGGACGACCCTACGAGCAGTACTTC.

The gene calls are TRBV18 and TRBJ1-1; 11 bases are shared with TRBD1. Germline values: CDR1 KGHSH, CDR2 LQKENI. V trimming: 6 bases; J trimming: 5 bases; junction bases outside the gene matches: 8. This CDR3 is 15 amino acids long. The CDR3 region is CASSGAGTGGTEAFF. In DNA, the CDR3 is TGTGCCAGCTCGGGAGCCGGGACAGGGGGTACTGAAGCTTTCTTT.

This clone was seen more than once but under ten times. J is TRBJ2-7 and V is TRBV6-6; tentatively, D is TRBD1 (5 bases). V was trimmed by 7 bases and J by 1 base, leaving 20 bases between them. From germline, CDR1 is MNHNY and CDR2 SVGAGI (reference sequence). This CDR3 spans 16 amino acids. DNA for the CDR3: TGTGCCAGCACCACTTACGGGTTCGACAGTTCCTACGAGCAGTACTTC. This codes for CASTTYGFDSSYEQYF.

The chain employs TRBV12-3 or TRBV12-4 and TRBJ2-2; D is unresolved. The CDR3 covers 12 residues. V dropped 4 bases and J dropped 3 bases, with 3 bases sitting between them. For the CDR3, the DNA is TGTGCCAGCAGTTCCTACACCGGGGAGCTGTTTTTT. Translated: CASSSYTGELFF.

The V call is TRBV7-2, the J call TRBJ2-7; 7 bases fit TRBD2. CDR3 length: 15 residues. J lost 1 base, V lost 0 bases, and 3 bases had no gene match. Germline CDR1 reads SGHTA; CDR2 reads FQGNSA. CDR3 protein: CASSLAGGRSYEQYF. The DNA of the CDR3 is TGTGCCAGCAGCTTAGCGGGCGGGAGATCCTACGAGCAGTACTTC. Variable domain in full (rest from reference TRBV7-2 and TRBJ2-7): GAGVSQSPSNKVTEKGKDVELRCDPISGHTALYWYRQSLGQGLEFLIYFQGNSAPDKSGLPSDRFSAERTGGSVSTLTIQRTQQEDSAVYLCASSLAGGRSYEQYFGPGTRLTVT.

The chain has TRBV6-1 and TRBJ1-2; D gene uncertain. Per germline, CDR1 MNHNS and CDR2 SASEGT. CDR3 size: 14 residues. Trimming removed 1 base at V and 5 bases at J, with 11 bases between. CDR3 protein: CASSEDTLPYGYTF. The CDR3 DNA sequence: TGTGCCAGCAGTGAAGACACGCTTCCATATGGCTACACCTTC.

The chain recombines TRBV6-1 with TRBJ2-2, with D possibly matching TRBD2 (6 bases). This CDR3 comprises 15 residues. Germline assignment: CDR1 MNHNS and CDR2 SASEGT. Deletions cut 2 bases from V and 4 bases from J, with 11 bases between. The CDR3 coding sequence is TGTGCCAGCAGTGAAAATCCGGGACTCACCGGGGAGCTGTTTTTT. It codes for CASSENPGLTGELFF.

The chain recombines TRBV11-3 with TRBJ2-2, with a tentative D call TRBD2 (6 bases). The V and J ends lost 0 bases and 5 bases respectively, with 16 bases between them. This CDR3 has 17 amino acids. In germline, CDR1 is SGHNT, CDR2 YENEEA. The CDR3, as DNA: TGTGCCAGCAGCTTAGACTCCAGGCAGGGAGGAACCGGGGAGCTGTTTTTT. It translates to CASSLDSRQGGTGELFF.

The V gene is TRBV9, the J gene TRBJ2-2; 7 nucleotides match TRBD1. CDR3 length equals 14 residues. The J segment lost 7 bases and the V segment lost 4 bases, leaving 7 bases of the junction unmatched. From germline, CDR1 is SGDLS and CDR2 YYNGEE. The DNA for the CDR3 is TGTGCCAGCAGCTCCCGACAGGGTATCGGGGAGCTGTTTTTT. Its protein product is CASSSRQGIGELFF.

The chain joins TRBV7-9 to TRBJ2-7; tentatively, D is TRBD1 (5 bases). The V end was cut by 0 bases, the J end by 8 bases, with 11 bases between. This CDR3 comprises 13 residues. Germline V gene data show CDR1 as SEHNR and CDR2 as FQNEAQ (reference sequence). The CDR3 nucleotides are TGTGCCAGCAGCTTAGCCGCGGTGGGGCAGCAGTACTTC. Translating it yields CASSLAAVGQQYF. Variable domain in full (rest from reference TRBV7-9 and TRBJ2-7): DTGVSQNPRHKITKRGQNVTFRCDPISEHNRLYWYRQTLGQGPEFLTYFQNEAQLEKSRLLSDRFSAERPKGSFSTLEIQRTEQGDSAMYLCASSLAAVGQQYFGPGTRLTVT.

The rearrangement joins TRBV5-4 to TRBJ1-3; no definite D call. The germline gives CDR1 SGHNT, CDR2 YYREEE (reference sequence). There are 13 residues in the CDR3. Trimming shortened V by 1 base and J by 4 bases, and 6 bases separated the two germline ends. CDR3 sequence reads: CASSLSGGNTIYF. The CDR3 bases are TGTGCCAGCAGCTTGTCGGGGGGAAACACCATATATTTT.

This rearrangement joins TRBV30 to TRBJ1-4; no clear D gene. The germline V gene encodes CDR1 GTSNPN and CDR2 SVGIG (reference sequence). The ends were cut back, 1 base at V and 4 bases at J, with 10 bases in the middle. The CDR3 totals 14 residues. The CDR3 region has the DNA TGTGCCTGGAGTGCGTATACTAATAATGAAAAACTGTTTTTT. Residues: CAWSAYTNNEKLFF.

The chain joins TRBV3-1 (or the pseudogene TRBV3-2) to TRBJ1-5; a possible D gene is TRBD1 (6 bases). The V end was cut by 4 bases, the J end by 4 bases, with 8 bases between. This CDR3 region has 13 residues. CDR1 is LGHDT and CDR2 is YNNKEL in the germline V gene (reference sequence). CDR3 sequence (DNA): TGTGCCAGCAGCCGTACAGGGAATCAGCCCCAGCATTTT. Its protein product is CASSRTGNQPQHF.

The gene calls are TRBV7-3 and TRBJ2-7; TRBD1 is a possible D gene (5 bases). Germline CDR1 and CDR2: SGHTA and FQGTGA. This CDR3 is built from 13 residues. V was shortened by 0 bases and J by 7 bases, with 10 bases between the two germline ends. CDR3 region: CASSLTQGLEQYF. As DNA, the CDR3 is TGTGCCAGCAGCTTAACCCAGGGTTTAGAGCAGTACTTC. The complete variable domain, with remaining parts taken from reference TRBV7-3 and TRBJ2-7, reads GAGVSQTPSNKVTEKGKYVELRCDPISGHTALYWYRQSLGQGPEFLIYFQGTGAADDSGLPNDRFFAVRPEGSVSTLKIQRTERGDSAVYLCASSLTQGLEQYFGPGTRLTVT.

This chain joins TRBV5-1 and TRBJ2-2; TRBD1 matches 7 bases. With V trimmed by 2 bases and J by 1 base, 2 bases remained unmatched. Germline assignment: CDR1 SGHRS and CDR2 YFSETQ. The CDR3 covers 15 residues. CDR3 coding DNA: TGCGCCAGCAGCTTTTGGACAGGGAACACCGGGGAGCTGTTTTTT. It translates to CASSFWTGNTGELFF.

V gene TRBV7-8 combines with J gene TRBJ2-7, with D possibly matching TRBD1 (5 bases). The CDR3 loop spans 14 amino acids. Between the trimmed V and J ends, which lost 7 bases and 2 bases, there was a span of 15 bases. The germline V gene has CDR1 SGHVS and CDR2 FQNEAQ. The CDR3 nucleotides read TGTGCCAGCACCCCTGACAGACAGCCCTACGAGCAGTACTTC. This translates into CASTPDRQPYEQYF.